A single sample gave rise to the 16 T cell receptor beta chains below, sequenced in a study of cytomegalovirus exposure and HLA in healthy donors. The PCR made use of 60 Vbeta and 13 Jbeta primers. The repertoire was sequenced with immunoSEQ multiplex PCR; TCRdb's copy has only in-frame clones and lacks some. This sample has 130,000 to 150,000 clones; 73% occur once, and the top ten carry over 1%. Sequenced sample: PBMCs. The origin of the receptors is a woman aged 35 to 49 in good health and CMV-seronegative.

The chain has TRBV13 and TRBJ2-1; D may be TRBD2 (7 bases). The CDR3 is made up of 14 amino acids. V lost 5 bases and J lost 8, with 16 bases in between. The germline CDR1 and CDR2 sequences are PRHDT and FYEKMQ (reference sequence). This CDR3 reads CASSLLQGRDEQFF. For the CDR3, the DNA is TGTGCCAGCAGCCTCCTTCAGGGGAGGGATGAGCAGTTCTTC.

The genes are TRBV5-6 and TRBJ1-5; D is ambiguous. The CDR3 is 16 residues long. Germline V gene data show CDR1 as SGHDT and CDR2 as YYEEEE. V lost 0 bases and J 2 bases, leaving 12 bases between the germline ends. CDR3 in DNA: TGTGCCAGCAGCTTGGTATCCGCCGGTGGCAATCAGCCCCAGCATTTT. Its translation: CASSLVSAGGNQPQHF.

The chain is built from TRBV27 and TRBJ2-1; maybe TRBD1 (6 bases). This CDR3 contains 13 residues. Germline-derived CDR1 and CDR2 are MNHEY and SMNVEV (reference sequence). Trimming removed 3 bases from V and 6 bases from J, with 9 bases in between. The CDR3 DNA sequence: TGTGCCAGCAGTTTTTCAGGGGTCAATGAGCAGTTCTTC. It is translated as CASSFSGVNEQFF.

The chain couples TRBV5-8 to TRBJ1-1; perhaps TRBD1 as D (6 bases). Germline CDR1 and CDR2: SGHTS and YDEGEE. The CDR3 has 15 residues. Trimming took 4 bases from V and 4 from J, leaving 17 bases between them. Here the CDR3 reads CASSLLGQRGTEAFF. DNA of the CDR3: TGTGCCAGCAGCCTCCTTGGACAGCGGGGCACTGAAGCTTTCTTT.

This clone was observed a few times. The V call is TRBV6-4, the J call TRBJ2-1, with 9 bases fitting TRBD2. Germline CDR1 and CDR2: MRHNA and SNTAGT. With 2 bases clipped from V and 8 bases from J, the junction kept 7 bases outside the gene matches. CDR3 length: 15 amino acids. CDR3 in DNA: TGTGCCAGCAGTGACGCGGGACTAGCAGGGGATGAGCAGTTCTTC. Its translation is CASSDAGLAGDEQFF.

The chain joins TRBV28 to TRBJ2-3; TRBD1 matches 7 bases. Germline lookup yields CDR1 MDHEN and CDR2 SYDVKM. CDR3 length: 18 amino acids. Trimming removed 6 bases from V and 0 bases from J; junction bases left unmatched: 15. CDR3 sequence reads: CASRSSNRGVLSTDTQYF. The CDR3 DNA reads as TGTGCCAGCAGGTCCTCCAACAGGGGCGTACTTAGCACAGATACGCAGTATTTT.

The chain recombines TRBV15 with TRBJ2-5; 8 positions agree with TRBD1. The V gene's germline CDR1 is LNHNV and CDR2 YYDKDF (reference sequence). V shed 1 base, J shed 5 bases, and the junction held 21 bases outside the gene matches. This CDR3 is built from 20 residues. CDR3 coding DNA: TGTGCCACCAGCAGAGGAGGGGGGACAGGCCCGGACTGGGGGACGGAGACCCAGTACTTC. This sequence encodes CATSRGGGTGPDWGTETQYF.

Note on this clone: The junction and the germline gene differ at one end; a read error may be behind it. This chain uses TRBV7-9 with TRBJ2-7; D is tentatively TRBD1 or TRBD2 (5 bases each). The CDR3 contains 12 residues. Germline CDR1 SEHNR, CDR2 FQNEAQ (reference sequence). The CDR3 DNA sequence: TGTTCCAGCGGATCCGACAGCTACGAGCAGTACTTC. It is translated as CSSGSDSYEQYF.

This rearrangement joins TRBV7-9 to TRBJ2-3; 8 bases align to TRBD2. Germline values: CDR1 SEHNR, CDR2 FQNEAQ (reference sequence). Trimming cost V 4 bases and J 3 bases; bases outside gene matches: 6. The CDR3 length is 15 residues. The CDR3 DNA follows: TGTGCCAGCAGCTGGCGGGGGGTGGGGACAGATACGCAGTATTTT. Translated, it gives CASSWRGVGTDTQYF. Together with reference TRBV7-9 and TRBJ2-3, the CDR3 gives the full variable domain: DTGVSQNPRHKITKRGQNVTFRCDPISEHNRLYWYRQTLGQGPEFLTYFQNEAQLEKSRLLSDRFSAERPKGSFSTLEIQRTEQGDSAMYLCASSWRGVGTDTQYFGPGTRLTVL.

This chain links TRBV5-6 with TRBJ2-5, with 11 bases aligning to TRBD2. The V gene end was trimmed by 2 bases and the J gene end by 4 bases; junction bases not matched to a gene: 1. The CDR3 is 14 amino acids. Germline CDR1 SGHDT, CDR2 YYEEEE. DNA for the CDR3: TGTGCCAGCAGCTTCCTAGCGGGGGGAGAGACCCAGTACTTC. Its translation: CASSFLAGGETQYF.

The chain has TRBV7-9 and TRBJ1-3, with 7 bases identical to TRBD1. This CDR3 has 15 amino acids. Germline V lookup: CDR1 SEHNR, CDR2 FQNEAQ (reference sequence). The junction had 10 bases not matched to a gene; V was cut back by 6 bases and J by 5 bases. The DNA for the CDR3 is TGTGCCAGCAGGTCCGACAGGGTCTTCCGAAACACCATATATTTT. This encodes CASRSDRVFRNTIYF.

This clone has a handful of counts. The chain has TRBV5-1 and TRBJ1-4; TRBD1 might be the D (6 bases). Germline assignment: CDR1 SGHRS and CDR2 YFSETQ. V was clipped by 7 bases and J by 2 bases, with 12 bases between them. CDR3 length: 14 residues. CDR3 in amino acids: CASGDTGTNEKLFF. The CDR3 coding sequence is TGCGCCAGCGGGGATACAGGGACTAATGAAAAACTGTTTTTT.

A single count supports this clone. The V gene is TRBV9, the J gene TRBJ2-5; no firm D call. Trimming shortened V by 4 bases and J by 2 bases, and 3 bases separated the two germline ends. CDR3 length: 11 amino acids. The V gene's germline CDR1 is SGDLS and CDR2 YYNGEE. The CDR3 region has the DNA TGTGCCAGCAGCTCACAAGAGACCCAGTACTTC. It translates to CASSSQETQYF.

The V call is TRBV9, the J call TRBJ2-1, with D hard to call. The CDR3 has 15 residues. V lost 0 bases and J 4 bases, leaving 11 bases between the germline ends. Germline V gene data show CDR1 as SGDLS and CDR2 as YYNGEE. Here the CDR3 DNA reads TGTGCCAGCAGCGTAGAAGGCGTAGCTTACAATGAGCAGTTCTTC. The encoded protein is CASSVEGVAYNEQFF.

This clone was observed a few times. The rearrangement joins TRBV6-1 to TRBJ2-7; 10 bases line up with TRBD1. Germline trimming cut 8 bases from V and 2 bases from J; bases unmatched to any gene: 6. The CDR3 consists of 14 residues. The germline V gene has CDR1 MNHNS and CDR2 SASEGT. The CDR3 DNA is TGTGCCAGCCAGTTAGGACAGGGGGCCTACGAGCAGTACTTC. Its protein is CASQLGQGAYEQYF.

The chain has TRBV7-8 and TRBJ2-1; 11 nucleotides line up with TRBD1. This CDR3 has 15 residues. In germline, CDR1 is SGHVS, CDR2 FQNEAQ. The V segment lost 3 bases and the J segment 4 bases; nucleotides outside the gene matches: 2. CDR3 sequence: CASSFGTGGYNEQFF. The CDR3 DNA reads TGTGCCAGCAGCTTTGGGACAGGGGGTTACAATGAGCAGTTCTTC. Full variable domain (remainder filled in from reference TRBV7-8 and TRBJ2-1): GAGVSQSPRYKVAKRGQDVALRCDPISGHVSLFWYQQALGQGPEFLTYFQNEAQLDKSGLPSDRFFAERPEGSVSTLKIQRTQQEDSAVYLCASSFGTGGYNEQFFGPGTRLTVL.